These T cell receptor beta chains were read from a single sample in a study of blood T cell repertoires in COVID-19. Sequenced by immunoSEQ multiplex PCR; TCRdb stores in-frame clones only, minus some. The sample has about 210,000 clones; 80% to 85% are singletons. The specimen sequenced was PBMCs or T cells enriched from blood (not recorded which). These receptors all come from a woman between 50 and 59 years old with acute COVID-19. Both conserved end residues are part of each CDR3. D genes are given only for firm matches. Clone size, where shown, is once, few, many, or a class for clones that have expanded.

j_gene	abundance	d_gene	v_gene	CDR3aa	CDR3nt
TRBJ1-6	NA	TRBD1	TRBV7-2	CASSPGTDQTPLHF	TGTGCCAGCAGCCCCGGGACAGATCAGACACCCCTCCACTTT
TRBJ2-5	NA	TRBD2	TRBV6-2/TRBV6-3	CASSYVRGGLPRETQYF	TGTGCCAGCAGTTACGTCCGGGGGGGCCTTCCCCGCGAGACCCAGTACTTC
TRBJ1-5	NA	NA	TRBV28	CASSYRVRGNQPQHF	TGTGCCAGCAGCTACAGGGTAAGAGGCAATCAGCCCCAGCATTTT
TRBJ2-3	NA	TRBD2	TRBV5-1	CASSIGPVAGGVTDTQYF	TGCGCCAGCAGTATAGGTCCGGTAGCGGGGGGAGTCACAGATACGCAGTATTTT
TRBJ1-5	NA	TRBD1	TRBV28	CASSLTGVGTNQPQHF	TGTGCCAGCAGTTTGACAGGGGTTGGGACCAATCAGCCCCAGCATTTT
TRBJ2-1	NA	NA	TRBV7-8	CASSLALNEQFF	TGTGCCAGCAGCTTAGCGCTAAATGAGCAGTTCTTC
TRBJ2-7	NA	NA	TRBV6-2/TRBV6-3	CASSYQSSVNEQYF	TGTGCCAGCAGTTATCAGTCTAGCGTTAACGAGCAGTACTTC
TRBJ2-5	NA	NA	TRBV19	CASSSRAGIQETQYF	TGTGCCAGTAGTAGCCGTGCAGGAATCCAAGAGACCCAGTACTTC
TRBJ2-7	NA	TRBD2	TRBV28	CASSGRFYEQYF	TGTGCCAGCAGCGGGAGGTTTTACGAGCAGTACTTC
TRBJ2-7	NA	TRBD1	TRBV3-1/TRBV3-2	CASSPRDRSYEQYF	TGTGCCAGCAGCCCCCGGGACAGGTCCTACGAGCAGTACTTC
TRBJ1-2	NA	NA	TRBV28	CASSLLRANYGYTF	TGTGCCAGCAGTTTACTCAGGGCCAACTATGGCTACACCTTC
TRBJ2-2	NA	NA	TRBV6-4	CASTVQDNTGELFF	TGTGCCAGCACTGTACAGGATAACACCGGGGAGCTGTTTTTT
TRBJ2-7	NA	NA	TRBV11-3	CASSLTEFEQYF	TGTGCCAGCAGCTTAACTGAGTTCGAGCAGTACTTC
TRBJ2-3	NA	TRBD1	TRBV5-1	CASSILPGTGNTDTQYF	TGCGCCAGCAGCATCCTACCTGGGACAGGGAATACAGATACGCAGTATTTT
TRBJ2-7	once	TRBD1	TRBV28	CASSRTGTYEQYF	TGTGCCAGCAGTCGGACAGGGACTTACGAGCAGTACTTC
TRBJ1-4	NA	NA	TRBV18	CASSRFQGTNEKLFF	TGTGCCAGCTCCCGATTTCAGGGGACCAATGAAAAACTGTTTTTT
TRBJ1-2	NA	NA	TRBV6-6	CASNPARAAAGRGYTF	TGTGCCAGCAACCCTGCGAGGGCCGCAGCCGGGAGGGGCTACACCTTC
TRBJ1-5	NA	NA	TRBV27	CASSGAPNQPQHF	TGTGCCAGCAGTGGGGCGCCGAATCAGCCCCAGCATTTT